These 29 T cell receptor beta chains were all obtained from the same sample, sequenced in a study of blood T cells in healthy people across ages. Through a sample-barcoded 5' primer and a J-beta primer mix, a second PCR was run for roughly 6 to 12 cycles. TCRdb itself ran the 5' RACE reads through MiXCR, one entry per CDR3 protein. The repertoire holds 750,000 to 850,000 distinct CDR3 sequences, with roughly 25% as singletons. These same data were also listed under a study on T cells of mothers and their children.

Input material: blood. The receptor set was obtained from a boy under 18 in good health.

The rearrangement joins TRBV15 to TRBJ2-5; D perhaps matches TRBD2 (6 bases). The CDR3 has 15 amino acids. Between the trimmed V and J ends, which lost 3 bases and 4 bases, there was a span of 15 bases. The V gene's germline CDR1 is LNHNV and CDR2 YYDKDF (reference sequence). CDR3 DNA sequence: TGTGCCACCAGCAGTCGTCAGGGAGGAGGAGAGACCCAGTACTTC. Amino acid sequence: CATSSRQGGGETQYF.

The CDR3 protein is CASSLSRQGASNQPQHF. In nucleotides, the CDR3 is TGTGCCAGCAGTTTATCCCGACAGGGGGCTAGCAATCAGCCCCAGCATTTT. The genes are TRBV27 and TRBJ1-5, with 10 bases matching TRBD1. CDR3 length equals 17 residues. Trimming at V came to 0 bases and at J to 0 bases, leaving 2 bases not matched to a gene. In germline, CDR1 is MNHEY, CDR2 SMNVEV (reference sequence).

The chain links TRBV15 to TRBJ1-2, with D possibly matching TRBD1 (5 bases). Deletions cut 0 bases from V and 6 bases from J, with 17 bases between. The germline V gene has CDR1 LNHNV and CDR2 YYDKDF (reference sequence). This CDR3 comprises 16 residues. The chain's CDR3 is CATSRDRRDGDNGYTF. In DNA, the CDR3 is TGTGCCACCAGCAGAGATAGGAGGGACGGTGACAATGGCTACACCTTC.

The chain recombines TRBV18 with TRBJ1-1; the D gene is possibly TRBD1 (6 bases). Germline V gene data show CDR1 as KGHSH and CDR2 as LQKENI. The CDR3 extends over 15 amino acids. Between the trimmed V and J ends, which lost 6 bases and 2 bases, there was a span of 16 bases. CDR3 in DNA: TGTGCCAGCTCTCTGGACAGATTTTTTAACACTGAAGCTTTCTTT. Translation gives CASSLDRFFNTEAFF.

This chain links TRBV21-1 with TRBJ2-5; the table names TRBD1, a call not compared with the DNA. The J call may not be correct, given that the DNA end is closer to TRBJ2-7. TRBV21-1 counts as a pseudogene. CDR3 size: 16 residues. The CDR3 sequence is CASSIRQSTTSYEQYF. The CDR3 coding sequence is TGTGCCAGCAGCATTCGACAGTCCACTACTTCTTACGAGCAGTACTTC.

There are a few counts of this clonotype. The chain has TRBV5-1 and TRBJ2-6, with D perhaps assigned TRBD1 or TRBD2 (5 bases each). The CDR3 spans 15 residues. V shed 7 bases and J shed 0 bases, with 11 bases lying between them. Germline CDR1 reads SGHRS; CDR2 reads YFSETQ. CDR3 nucleotide sequence: TGCGCCAGCGGGGACGGGCACTCTGGGGCCAACGTCCTGACTTTC. It specifies CASGDGHSGANVLTF. Drawing the rest from reference TRBV5-1 and TRBJ2-6, the complete variable domain is KAGVTQTPRYLIKTRGQQVTLSCSPISGHRSVSWYQQTPGQGLQFLFEYFSETQRNKGNFPGRFSGRQFSNSRSEMNVSTLELGDSALYLCASGDGHSGANVLTFGAGSRLTVL.

This clonotype was observed a handful of times. J is TRBJ1-6 and V is TRBV10-3; the D gene is possibly TRBD1 (5 bases). The CDR3 has 12 amino acids. CDR1 is ENHRY, CDR2 SYGVKD, per germline. Trimming removed 9 bases at V and 9 bases at J, with 12 bases between. CDR3 sequence: CAIGQGGSPLHF. CDR3 in DNA: TGTGCCATAGGACAAGGTGGTTCACCCCTCCACTTT.

The V call is TRBV24-1, the J call TRBJ2-4; no definite D call. The CDR3 is 15 residues long. Germline assignment: CDR1 KGHDR and CDR2 SFDVKD. Trimming removed 4 bases from V and 0 bases from J, with 9 bases in between. The CDR3 here is CATSDGHLAKNIQYF. The CDR3 nucleotides are TGTGCCACCAGTGACGGCCATCTAGCCAAAAACATTCAGTACTTC.

This clonotype appeared many times. The chain links TRBV24-1 to TRBJ2-3; possibly TRBD1 or TRBD2 for D (6 bases each). Germline loops: CDR1 KGHDR, CDR2 SFDVKD. This CDR3 has 14 residues. The germline V and J ends were trimmed by 3 bases and 10 bases, with 16 bases remaining between them. The CDR3 DNA sequence: TGTGCCACCAGTGATGTCGGGGGCCCAGCTCCGCAGTATTTT. It codes for CATSDVGGPAPQYF.

This clonotype showed up many times. The chain joins TRBV18 to TRBJ2-2; D possibly matches TRBD1 or TRBD2 (5 bases each). Germline V gene data show CDR1 as KGHSH and CDR2 as LQKENI. V lost 2 bases and J lost 1, with 14 bases in between. This CDR3 is 17 amino acids long. DNA of the CDR3: TGTGCCAGCTCACCAACCCGGGACGGATTGAACACCGGGGAGCTGTTTTTT. Translated, it gives CASSPTRDGLNTGELFF. The full variable domain, completed using reference TRBV18 and TRBJ2-2, is NAGVMQNPRHLVRRRGQEARLRCSPMKGHSHVYWYRQLPEEGLKFMVYLQKENIIDESGMPKERFSAEFPKEGPSILRIQQVVRGDSAAYFCASSPTRDGLNTGELFFGEGSRLTVL.

This clonotype came up once. V is TRBV15 and J is TRBJ2-7, with TRBD2 matching over 13 bases. The V and J ends lost 1 base and 5 bases, in that order; junction bases with no gene match: 8. This CDR3 has 17 residues. Per the germline V gene, CDR1 is LNHNV and CDR2 is YYDKDF (reference sequence). CDR3 nucleotides: TGTGCCACCAGCAGAGGATGGACTAGCGGGAGCTTCAACGAGCAGTACTTC. As protein: CATSRGWTSGSFNEQYF.

CDR3 DNA sequence: TGTGCCAGCAGTGACCGGGCAGCTACTAACTATGGCTACACCTTC. Translated, it gives CASSDRAATNYGYTF. The rearrangement uses TRBV6-1 and TRBJ1-2; D remains ambiguous. The V end was cut by 3 bases, the J end by 0 bases, with 11 bases between. This CDR3 comprises 15 residues. CDR1 is MNHNS, CDR2 SASEGT, per germline.

This clonotype was seen more than once but under ten times. This rearrangement joins TRBV4-3 to TRBJ1-4, with a weak D call TRBD1 (5 bases). The CDR3 loop spans 16 amino acids. The ends were cut back, 4 bases at V and 3 bases at J, with 15 bases in the middle. CDR1 LGHNA and CDR2 YSLEER come from the germline V gene. DNA for the CDR3: TGCGCCAGCAGCCCAACTTACCGGGACCCTAATGAAAAACTGTTTTTT. It codes for CASSPTYRDPNEKLFF.

This clonotype was detected only a few times. The CDR3 region is CASSIGQGGNEQFF. The CDR3 bases are TGTGCCAGTAGTATCGGACAGGGTGGCAATGAGCAGTTCTTC. The chain employs TRBV19 and TRBJ2-1, with 8 nucleotides matching TRBD1. J gave up 6 bases and V 3 bases, and 4 bases lay outside the gene matches. Per germline, CDR1 LNHDA and CDR2 SQIVND (reference sequence). This CDR3 has 14 residues.

The CDR3 reads CASSYGLPPTDTQYF. The DNA for the CDR3 is TGTGCCAGCAGTTATGGACTTCCACCCACAGATACGCAGTATTTT. The chain couples TRBV6-6 to TRBJ2-3, with a tentative D call TRBD2 (5 bases). The V and J ends lost 3 bases and 2 bases respectively, with 12 bases between them. From germline, CDR1 is MNHNY and CDR2 SVGAGI (reference sequence). The CDR3 contains 15 residues.

This clonotype was recorded a few times. J is TRBJ2-1 and V is TRBV12-3 or TRBV12-4; tentatively, D is TRBD2 (6 bases). Deletions cut 8 bases from V and 1 base from J, with 15 bases between. This CDR3 has 15 amino acids. CDR3 sequence (DNA): TGTGCCAGCGATCTGGGGGGACTTTCCTACAATGAGCAGTTCTTC. This translates into CASDLGGLSYNEQFF.

The chain employs TRBV9 and TRBJ2-2; D gene ambiguous. The V end lost 0 bases, the J end lost 4 bases, and 1 base lay between the germline ends. This CDR3 region has 12 residues. Germline V gene sequence: CDR1 SGDLS, CDR2 YYNGEE. CDR3 loop: CASSVVTGELFF. The CDR3 region has the DNA TGTGCCAGCAGCGTAGTCACCGGGGAGCTGTTTTTT.

The chain is built from TRBV5-6 and TRBJ2-3, with D perhaps TRBD2 (6 bases). The V gene's germline CDR1 is SGHDT and CDR2 YYEEEE. The V gene lost 0 bases and the J gene lost 2 bases, with 16 bases spanning the gap. CDR3 length: 17 residues. In DNA, the CDR3 is TGTGCCAGCAGCTTGGACGTTCGGGCGGGGCTCACAGATACGCAGTATTTT. This gives the protein CASSLDVRAGLTDTQYF.

The gene calls are TRBV15 and TRBJ1-1; the match to TRBD1 covers 9 bases. This CDR3 contains 15 residues. V was pared by 2 bases and J by 1 base, with 2 bases of the junction left unmatched. Germline V gives CDR1 LNHNV, CDR2 YYDKDF (reference sequence). The CDR3 region is CATSRTGQGNTEAFF. The CDR3 DNA reads as TGTGCCACCAGCAGAACGGGACAGGGGAACACTGAAGCTTTCTTT.

This clonotype was counted between two and nine times. V gene TRBV28 combines with J gene TRBJ1-2; no firm D call. CDR3 size: 10 residues. Per the germline V gene, CDR1 is MDHEN and CDR2 is SYDVKM. V was pared by 3 bases and J by 6 bases, with 2 bases between. The CDR3: CASSFNGYTF. Written as DNA, the CDR3 is TGTGCCAGCAGTTTTAATGGCTACACCTTC.

A few counts support this clonotype. The chain carries TRBV20-1 and TRBJ1-2, with D unclear. CDR3 length: 14 amino acids. The germline CDR1 and CDR2 sequences are DFQATT and SNEGSKA (reference sequence). Deletions cut 8 bases from V and 5 bases from J, with 21 bases between. The CDR3 sequence: CSPNVVRRRYGYTF. CDR3 DNA sequence: TGCAGTCCCAACGTTGTCCGACGGCGATATGGCTACACCTTC.

The chain couples TRBV20-1 to TRBJ2-3; weak D call: TRBD2 (6 bases). There are 14 residues in the CDR3. CDR1 is DFQATT and CDR2 is SNEGSKA in the germline V gene (reference sequence). The V end was cut by 3 bases, the J end by 0 bases, with 10 bases between. The CDR3 protein is CSASEGLSTDTQYF. The DNA of the CDR3 is TGCAGTGCTAGTGAGGGACTTAGCACAGATACGCAGTATTTT.

The J gene is TRBJ2-1, the V gene TRBV7-2; perhaps TRBD1 as D (5 bases). This CDR3 is built from 14 residues. Trimming took 0 bases from V and 6 from J, leaving 9 bases between them. The V gene's germline CDR1 is SGHTA and CDR2 FQGNSA. The CDR3 DNA reads TGTGCCAGCAGCTTAGCTGCCACAGGCAATGAGCAGTTCTTC. Residues: CASSLAATGNEQFF.

Only a few counts were recorded for this clonotype. The rearrangement joins TRBV29-1 to TRBJ2-3; the match to TRBD2 covers 8 bases. Germline V gene data show CDR1 as SQVTM and CDR2 as ANQGSEA. V lost 5 bases, J lost 5 bases, and 6 bases stayed unmatched. The CDR3 totals 13 residues. This chain's CDR3 is CSVISGNVDTQYF. The CDR3 nucleotides are TGCAGCGTTATTAGCGGGAATGTAGATACGCAGTATTTT.

This clonotype came up many times. The rearrangement joins TRBV6-6 to TRBJ1-5; 7 bases line up with TRBD1. This CDR3 spans 13 amino acids. Trimming took 6 bases from V and 2 from J; bases not matched to a gene: 1. Germline lookup yields CDR1 MNHNY and CDR2 SVGAGI (reference sequence). The CDR3 bases are TGTGCCAGCAGAACAGGGGGCAATCAGCCCCAGCATTTT. Translation: CASRTGGNQPQHF.

The V and J genes are TRBV13 and TRBJ2-4; maybe TRBD1 (6 bases). The V end lost 7 bases, the J end lost 5 bases, and 15 bases lay between the germline ends. This CDR3 has 14 residues. Germline V gene lookup returns CDR1 PRHDT and CDR2 FYEKMQ (reference sequence). This CDR3 reads CASKVRDTENIQYF. CDR3 nucleotides: TGTGCCAGCAAGGTCCGGGACACGGAAAACATTCAGTACTTC.

Concerning this clonotype itself: Germline is not matched at one junction end, which may reflect a read error. In DNA, the CDR3 is TGTGCCAGCAGGGACCGGGGCAGGGGGCTGGAGACCCAATACTTC. Protein sequence: CASRDRGRGLETQYF. V usage is TRBV6-6 and J usage is TRBJ2-5, with 8 bases that match TRBD1. Germline V lookup: CDR1 MNHNY, CDR2 SVGAGI (reference sequence). This CDR3 comprises 15 residues.

This chain links TRBV5-6 with TRBJ2-2; the D gene is possibly TRBD1 (5 bases). The CDR3 has 15 residues. The V and J ends lost 2 bases and 3 bases respectively, with 11 bases between them. CDR1 and CDR2 from the germline V gene are SGHDT and YYEEEE. The DNA of the CDR3 is TGTGCCAGCAGCTTCTCTCCAGGGCACACCGGGGAGCTGTTTTTT. Amino acid sequence: CASSFSPGHTGELFF.

This chain connects TRBV28 to TRBJ2-7; a weak D match, TRBD2 (5 bases). The CDR3 totals 14 residues. Trimming removed 3 bases at V and 7 bases at J, with 16 bases between. Germline lookup yields CDR1 MDHEN and CDR2 SYDVKM. The CDR3 DNA reads as TGTGCCAGCAGTTTGCCCGGGGATCAAGGTGAGCAGTACTTC. Protein: CASSLPGDQGEQYF.